A single sample gave rise to the 17 T cell receptor beta chains below, sequenced in a study of human T cells and chemical hapten exposure. Time point given: patch test 1, 2 weeks after DPC sensitization. Treatment given: therapeutic diphenylcyclopropenone sensitization with weekly scalp DPC. TCRdb reprocessed the RACE reads with MiXCR, giving one entry per CDR3 protein. The top ten hold over 2% of the sample, which has around 99,000 distinct CDR3 sequences, approximately 13% seen once. Sequencing used whole blood, obtained in connection with sensitization to the hapten diphenylcyclopropenone (DPC). The receptor set was obtained from a woman aged 40 to 49 with alopecia areata. Some clones in this sample may be carry-over from other donors' samples.

This clonotype has a handful of counts. The V and J genes are TRBV19 and TRBJ1-1; perhaps TRBD1 as D (6 bases). CDR1 is LNHDA, CDR2 SQIVND, per germline (reference sequence). The CDR3 spans 15 residues. Trimming removed 6 bases from V and 5 bases from J, with 19 bases in between. This CDR3 reads CASRDMGRGRTEAFF. CDR3 DNA: TGTGCCAGTAGGGATATGGGACGGGGGCGGACTGAAGCTTTCTTT.

This clonotype was counted a few times. V and J are TRBV5-6 and TRBJ2-1, with 7 bases identical to TRBD2. The CDR3 has 13 amino acids. Trimming removed 0 bases from V and 10 bases from J; junction bases left unmatched: 4. Germline assignment: CDR1 SGHDT and CDR2 YYEEEE. CDR3 sequence: CASSLELAREQFF. CDR3 coding DNA: TGTGCCAGCAGCTTGGAACTAGCGAGAGAGCAGTTCTTC.

This clonotype was recorded many times. V and J are TRBV7-9 and TRBJ1-1, with D unresolved. V was trimmed by 7 bases and J by 2 bases, leaving 11 bases between them. This CDR3 contains 13 residues. Germline loops: CDR1 SEHNR, CDR2 FQNEAQ (reference sequence). The CDR3 DNA follows: TGTGCCAGCACCCCCACCCGTAACACTGAAGCTTTCTTT. Its translation is CASTPTRNTEAFF.

This clonotype was seen only a few times. The rearrangement links TRBV12-3 or TRBV12-4 to TRBJ2-3; the match to TRBD2 covers 10 bases. The V and J ends lost 1 base and 3 bases, in that order; junction bases with no gene match: 10. This CDR3 comprises 18 residues. The CDR3 sequence: CASSLEGVAGGLTDTQYF. DNA for the CDR3: TGTGCCAGCAGTTTAGAAGGGGTAGCGGGAGGTTTGACAGATACGCAGTATTTT.

CDR3 protein: CSVSGTDKNIQYF. The CDR3 region has the DNA TGCAGCGTTTCCGGGACAGACAAAAACATTCAGTACTTC. The chain combines TRBV29-1 with TRBJ2-4; 7 nucleotides agree with TRBD1. From germline, CDR1 is SQVTM and CDR2 ANQGSEA. The CDR3 consists of 13 residues. V lost 5 bases and J lost 3; bases outside the gene matches: 4.

The rearrangement links TRBV24-1 to TRBJ2-5; D is unresolved. In germline, CDR1 is KGHDR, CDR2 SFDVKD. CDR3 length: 14 amino acids. Between the trimmed V and J ends, which lost 6 bases and 5 bases, there was a span of 15 bases. CDR3 amino acids: CATSSQAGLETQYF. CDR3 coding DNA: TGTGCCACCAGTTCCCAGGCTGGTCTCGAGACCCAGTACTTC.

The chain combines TRBV28 with TRBJ2-1; possible D gene TRBD2, 7 bases. Germline V gene lookup returns CDR1 MDHEN and CDR2 SYDVKM. Between the trimmed V and J ends, which lost 5 bases and 2 bases, there was a span of 13 bases. The CDR3 spans 15 residues. The CDR3 spells CASSPGGGPYNEQFF. In nucleotides, the CDR3 is TGTGCCAGCAGTCCGGGGGGCGGTCCCTACAATGAGCAGTTCTTC. Supplemented by reference TRBV28 and TRBJ2-1, the full variable domain reads DVKVTQSSRYLVKRTGEKVFLECVQDMDHENMFWYRQDPGLGLRLIYFSYDVKMKEKGDIPEGYSVSREKKERFSLILESASTNQTSMYLCASSPGGGPYNEQFFGPGTRLTVL.

Ten or more counts support this clonotype. This rearrangement joins TRBV7-9 to TRBJ2-2; D unresolved. CDR3 length: 14 amino acids. Germline values: CDR1 SEHNR, CDR2 FQNEAQ (reference sequence). V was clipped by 5 bases and J by 0 bases, with 7 bases between them. In DNA form, the CDR3 reads TGTGCCAGCAGCCACAGAGCGAACACCGGGGAGCTGTTTTTT. Its translation is CASSHRANTGELFF.

This clonotype has more than one count but fewer than ten. This chain uses TRBV5-4 with TRBJ1-4, with TRBD1 matching over 10 bases. J was trimmed by 8 bases and V by 4 bases; bases with no gene match: 8. This CDR3 contains 15 residues. Per the germline V gene, CDR1 is SGHNT and CDR2 is YYREEE (reference sequence). The CDR3 bases are TGTGCCAGCAGCACAAGACAGGGGGCAGGAGAAAAACTGTTTTTT. Translation gives CASSTRQGAGEKLFF.

This clonotype was seen repeatedly, ten times or more. A junction end diverges from the germline sequence, so it may reflect a read error. The gene calls are TRBV27 and TRBJ2-3; TRBD1 might be the D (6 bases). The V gene's germline CDR1 is MNHEY and CDR2 SMNVEV (reference sequence). The CDR3 length is 17 residues. CDR3 DNA: TGTGCCAGCAGTTCGGGACACCCAAATTCCCTCACACATACGCAGTATTTT. Residues: CASSSGHPNSLTHTQYF.

Written as DNA, the CDR3 is TGTGCCAGCAGTTTCGTTTTAGCGGTCTACAATGAGCAGTTCTTC. It yields the protein CASSFVLAVYNEQFF. The rearrangement joins TRBV27 to TRBJ2-1; a possible D gene is TRBD2 (6 bases). Germline V gene lookup returns CDR1 MNHEY and CDR2 SMNVEV (reference sequence). CDR3 length equals 15 residues. V was cut by 3 bases and J by 3 bases, with 12 bases left in between.

This rearrangement joins TRBV7-8 to TRBJ2-2; 9 bases agree with TRBD2. After removal of 4 bases from V and 2 bases from J, the junction contained 8 bases not matched to a gene. Germline CDR1 reads SGHVS; CDR2 reads FQNEAQ. The CDR3 spans 17 residues. The CDR3 is CASSSSGTSRNTGELFF. The CDR3 DNA reads as TGTGCCAGCAGCTCGTCTGGGACTAGCAGAAACACCGGGGAGCTGTTTTTT. Drawing the rest from reference TRBV7-8 and TRBJ2-2, the complete variable domain is GAGVSQSPRYKVAKRGQDVALRCDPISGHVSLFWYQQALGQGPEFLTYFQNEAQLDKSGLPSDRFFAERPEGSVSTLKIQRTQQEDSAVYLCASSSSGTSRNTGELFFGEGSRLTVL.

In its sample, this clonotype was seen a few times. The rearrangement links TRBV20-1 to TRBJ2-7; D is uncertain. V lost 1 base, J lost 2 bases, and 12 bases lay in between. The CDR3 length is 14 residues. Per germline, CDR1 DFQATT and CDR2 SNEGSKA (reference sequence). The CDR3 DNA reads TGCAGTGCTAGAGTGAGGCGAGCCACCTACGAGCAGTACTTC. It is translated as CSARVRRATYEQYF.

The CDR3 sequence: CASSPTGDAAFF. The CDR3 DNA is TGTGCCAGCTCACCGACAGGGGACGCAGCTTTCTTT. This rearrangement joins TRBV18 to TRBJ1-1; 8 bases fit TRBD1. Per germline, CDR1 KGHSH and CDR2 LQKENI. The CDR3 covers 12 residues. After removal of 3 bases from V and 10 bases from J, the junction contained 4 bases not matched to a gene.

The chain employs TRBV6-1 and TRBJ2-7; maybe TRBD1 (6 bases). The CDR3 extends over 14 amino acids. The ends were cut back, 6 bases at V and 3 bases at J, with 15 bases in the middle. The germline CDR1 and CDR2 sequences are MNHNS and SASEGT. CDR3 loop: CASRGVTGFYEQYF. CDR3 coding DNA: TGTGCCAGCAGGGGGGTCACAGGGTTCTACGAGCAGTACTTC.

The DNA of the CDR3 is TGTGCCAGCAGCTTTGAAGGGCGTACGCAGTATTTT. Translation gives CASSFEGRTQYF. This chain connects TRBV7-2 to TRBJ2-3; no firm D call. The CDR3 covers 12 residues. Trimming cost V 3 bases and J 8 bases, with 9 bases left between them. CDR1 SGHTA and CDR2 FQGNSA come from the germline V gene.

The chain combines TRBV12-3 or TRBV12-4 with TRBJ1-6, with 7 bases identical to TRBD1. The CDR3 loop spans 14 amino acids. The junction had 4 bases not matched to a gene; V was cut back by 6 bases and J by 5 bases. In DNA, the CDR3 is TGTGCCAGCAGATTGGGACAGAATAATTCACCCCTCCACTTT. The encoded protein is CASRLGQNNSPLHF.